The 19 T cell receptor beta chains reported below all come from one sample, sequenced in a study of cytomegalovirus exposure and HLA in healthy donors. Primers: 60 Vbeta forward and 13 Jbeta reverse. Sequencing used immunoSEQ multiplex PCR; TCRdb keeps in-frame clones, though not all of them. The sample records 110,000 to 150,000 clones, about 74% being singletons. Sequenced: PBMCs. The receptors stem from a woman in her thirties or forties in good health and CMV-seronegative.

This clone is a singleton in its sample. This sequence joins TRBV9 and TRBJ2-2; TRBD2 is a possible D gene (7 bases). V was pared by 0 bases and J by 6 bases, with 15 bases between. The CDR3 loop spans 16 amino acids. Germline V CDR1 and CDR2: SGDLS, YYNGEE. CDR3 amino acids: CASSVGYGGLAGELFF. The CDR3 nucleotides read TGTGCCAGCAGCGTAGGGTACGGGGGGCTGGCCGGGGAGCTGTTTTTT.

The rearrangement links TRBV28 to TRBJ2-2, with a tentative D call TRBD2 (7 bases). This CDR3 comprises 15 residues. V dropped 6 bases and J dropped 1 base, with 12 bases sitting between them. Germline V gene lookup returns CDR1 MDHEN and CDR2 SYDVKM. CDR3 sequence reads: CASSSGEGNTGELFF. The CDR3 bases are TGTGCCAGCAGCTCAGGGGAGGGGAACACCGGGGAGCTGTTTTTT.

The J gene is TRBJ1-3, the V gene TRBV6-5; no firm D call. Trimming took off 0 bases at V and 1 base at J, with 4 bases between the two ends. The V gene's germline CDR1 is MNHEY and CDR2 SVGAGI. The CDR3 has 14 amino acids. CDR3 sequence: CASSYSSSGNTIYF. The CDR3 DNA reads TGTGCCAGCAGTTACTCCAGTTCTGGAAACACCATATATTTT.

This clone is a singleton in its sample. The chain carries TRBV18 and TRBJ2-4, with D perhaps TRBD1 (6 bases). Germline values: CDR1 KGHSH, CDR2 LQKENI. The CDR3 contains 17 residues. Trimming removed 1 base at V and 0 bases at J, with 13 bases between. The CDR3 DNA sequence: TGTGCCAGCTCACCACTAGCTGGGGGCTTAGCCAAAAACATTCAGTACTTC. It codes for CASSPLAGGLAKNIQYF.

The genes are TRBV7-9 and TRBJ2-5; 11 nucleotides align to TRBD2. Germline CDR1 reads SEHNR; CDR2 reads FQNEAQ (reference sequence). Losses at the gene ends were 5 bases for V and 1 base for J; bases not matched to a gene: 6. This CDR3 comprises 16 residues. The CDR3 region has the DNA TGTGCCAGCAGCCTAGGACTAGCGGGCTCCCAAGAGACCCAGTACTTC. Amino acids: CASSLGLAGSQETQYF.

The CDR3 is CASSRDYSGANVLTF. DNA of the CDR3: TGTGCCAGCAGCCGCGATTACTCTGGGGCCAACGTCCTGACTTTC. This chain joins TRBV21-1 and TRBJ2-6; the D call TRBD2 from the table was never checked on the DNA. TRBV21-1 is an annotated pseudogene. The CDR3 spans 15 residues.

V is TRBV6-5 and J is TRBJ1-3; D unclear. CDR1 and CDR2 (germline): MNHEY, SVGAGI. Trimming took off 0 bases at V and 0 bases at J, with 9 bases between the two ends. This CDR3 region has 16 residues. The CDR3 protein is CASSYSTDLSGNTIYF. CDR3 in DNA: TGTGCCAGCAGTTACTCTACAGACCTCTCTGGAAACACCATATATTTT.

The chain is built from TRBV19 and TRBJ1-2; no reliable D call. The CDR3 loop spans 15 amino acids. Germline V gene lookup returns CDR1 LNHDA and CDR2 SQIVND (reference sequence). The ends were cut back, 8 bases at V and 2 bases at J, with 18 bases in the middle. As DNA, the CDR3 is TGTGCCAGTCGATTGATCGGGGTGCGAAACTATGGCTACACCTTC. It codes for CASRLIGVRNYGYTF.

The rearrangement uses TRBV5-6 and TRBJ2-1, with 7 bases that match TRBD2. This CDR3 comprises 16 residues. Germline-derived CDR1 and CDR2 are SGHDT and YYEEEE. J lost 4 bases, V lost 1 base, and 8 bases had no gene match. Here the CDR3 DNA reads TGTGCCAGCAGCTTGTCTTCGAGCGGGATTTACAATGAGCAGTTCTTC. This encodes CASSLSSSGIYNEQFF.

This clone has a single count. The chain joins TRBV28 to TRBJ1-3; D unclear. Per germline, CDR1 MDHEN and CDR2 SYDVKM. Trimming pared 10 bases from V and 2 bases from J, leaving 9 bases between. This CDR3 has 12 amino acids. In nucleotides, the CDR3 is TGTGCCACAGGTTCGACTGGAAACACCATATATTTT. The encoded protein is CATGSTGNTIYF.

This chain uses TRBV10-3 with TRBJ1-1, with a possible D match to TRBD1 (5 bases). CDR3 length: 13 amino acids. Trimming removed 7 bases from V and 4 bases from J, with 13 bases in between. The germline gives CDR1 ENHRY, CDR2 SYGVKD. The CDR3 nucleotides read TGTGCCATCATCGGGCAGGGAAGCACTGAAGCTTTCTTT. Translating gives CAIIGQGSTEAFF.

The CDR3 sequence is CASSPFGGRTDTQYF. CDR3 bases: TGTGCCAGCAGCCCTTTCGGGGGGCGCACAGATACGCAGTATTTT. V and J are TRBV14 and TRBJ2-3; TRBD2 might be the D (7 bases). CDR1 is SGHDN, CDR2 FVKESK, per germline. This CDR3 is 15 amino acids long. The V and J ends lost 4 bases and 1 base respectively, with 12 bases between them.

This chain connects TRBV27 to TRBJ1-6, with unresolved D. Trimming took 2 bases from V and 8 from J, leaving 16 bases between them. Germline V gene sequence: CDR1 MNHEY, CDR2 SMNVEV (reference sequence). The CDR3 is 16 amino acids. CDR3 protein: CASSLSVWAGDSPLHF. The DNA for the CDR3 is TGTGCCAGCAGTTTAAGTGTGTGGGCGGGTGATTCACCCCTCCACTTT.

CDR3 protein: CASSESSYEQYF. The CDR3 nucleotides are TGTGCCAGTAGTGAGAGCTCCTACGAGCAGTACTTC. V usage is TRBV19 and J usage is TRBJ2-7, with D hard to call. V lost 5 bases, J lost 0 bases, and 5 bases lay in between. Germline loops: CDR1 LNHDA, CDR2 SQIVND (reference sequence). The CDR3 length is 12 residues.

CDR3 in DNA: TGTGCCAGTAGTCGGATGGACGGGAGCTCCTACGAGCAGTACTTC. This gives the protein CASSRMDGSSYEQYF. This chain connects TRBV19 to TRBJ2-7; the D gene is possibly TRBD2 (6 bases). The CDR3 runs to 15 residues. Trimming pared 5 bases from V and 0 bases from J, leaving 14 bases between. CDR1 is LNHDA and CDR2 is SQIVND in the germline V gene (reference sequence).

CDR3: CASSRGQLYEQYF. For the CDR3, the DNA is TGTGCCAGCTCACGCGGACAGCTTTACGAGCAGTACTTC. The rearrangement uses TRBV18 and TRBJ2-7; D is possibly TRBD1 (6 bases). The CDR3 extends over 13 amino acids. Germline V lookup: CDR1 KGHSH, CDR2 LQKENI. Trimming removed 4 bases at V and 4 bases at J, with 11 bases between.

J is TRBJ2-6 and V is TRBV28, with D unclear. Germline CDR1 MDHEN, CDR2 SYDVKM. The length of the CDR3 is 15 residues. The V and J ends lost 6 bases and 2 bases respectively, with 11 bases between them. The CDR3 coding sequence is TGTGCCAGCAGCAATTCGGGTCCTGGGGCCAACGTCCTGACTTTC. It codes for CASSNSGPGANVLTF.

For this clone: At one of its ends the junction is not consistent with the germline gene, which may arise from a read error. This chain uses TRBV13 with TRBJ2-2; D is unclear. Germline-derived CDR1 and CDR2 are PRHDT and FYEKMQ (reference sequence). The CDR3 totals 16 residues. The CDR3 sequence: CASSPPEAANAGELFF. CDR3 nucleotide sequence: TGTGCCAGCAGCCCTCCTGAGGCGGCGAACGCCGGGGAGCTGTTTTTT.

This clone was seen more than once but under ten times. V gene TRBV5-1 combines with J gene TRBJ1-1, with TRBD1 matching 9 bases. J gave up 0 bases and V 4 bases, and 7 bases lay outside the gene matches. Germline CDR1 is SGHRS and CDR2 is YFSETQ. CDR3 size: 16 residues. The CDR3 nucleotides read TGCGCCAGCAGCCAAGGGACAGGGACCATGAACACTGAAGCTTTCTTT. The encoded protein is CASSQGTGTMNTEAFF.